One sample yielded the 29 T cell receptor beta chains listed below, sequenced in a study of blood T cell repertoires in COVID-19. Clones were sequenced by immunoSEQ multiplex PCR, and TCRdb holds only the in-frame ones, with some missing. The sample lists around 250,000 clones; 85% to 90% were seen once. The sample was peripheral blood. Receptors originate from a man in his late teens or twenties with active or convalescent COVID-19.

The rearrangement uses TRBV3-1 (or the pseudogene TRBV3-2) and TRBJ2-7; 7 bases are shared with TRBD1. CDR3 size: 16 residues. Germline assignment: CDR1 LGHDT and CDR2 YNNKEL (reference sequence). Losses at the gene ends were 4 bases for V and 3 bases for J; bases not matched to a gene: 12. CDR3 bases: TGTGCCAGCAGCCGGCTGTCGATGACAGGGAACTACGAGCAGTACTTC. Its translation is CASSRLSMTGNYEQYF.

This rearrangement joins TRBV9 to TRBJ2-5, with TRBD1 matching over 8 bases. The CDR3 sequence is 15 residues long. Per the germline V gene, CDR1 is SGDLS and CDR2 is YYNGEE. The ends lost 3 bases at V and 5 bases at J; junction bases unmatched: 9. CDR3 bases: TGTGCCAGCAGCGATATGACAGGGGTTAGGGAGACCCAGTACTTC. It specifies CASSDMTGVRETQYF.

This CDR3 is CASSLRVNTEAFF. In nucleotides, the CDR3 is TGCGCCAGCAGCTTGCGGGTGAACACTGAAGCTTTCTTT. The V and J genes are TRBV5-1 and TRBJ1-1, with D unclear. The germline CDR1 and CDR2 sequences are SGHRS and YFSETQ. Trimming removed 1 base at V and 0 bases at J, with 4 bases between. This CDR3 has 13 amino acids.

This clone came up once. The chain employs TRBV24-1 and TRBJ2-2; D not certain. CDR3 length equals 14 residues. The ends were cut back, 1 base at V and 5 bases at J, with 7 bases in the middle. Germline V gene sequence: CDR1 KGHDR, CDR2 SFDVKD. The CDR3 nucleotides are TGTGCCACCAGTGATTTACCACTGACCGGGGAGCTGTTTTTT. Its translation: CATSDLPLTGELFF.

The chain employs TRBV7-6 and TRBJ2-7, with 7 bases that match TRBD1. This CDR3 has 17 residues. The trim removed 1 base at V and 1 base at J, leaving 10 bases unmatched. Germline V CDR1 and CDR2: SGHVS, FNYEAQ. CDR3 nucleotides: TGTGCCAGCAGCTTAGGGGTATCGAGGACAGGATCCTACGAGCAGTACTTC. Its translation: CASSLGVSRTGSYEQYF.

This sequence joins TRBV12-3 or TRBV12-4 and TRBJ1-5; D uncertain. V gave up 3 bases and J gave up 6 bases, with 9 bases separating them. This CDR3 spans 13 amino acids. This CDR3 is CASSFAEGQPQHF. In DNA, the CDR3 is TGTGCCAGCAGTTTTGCAGAGGGTCAGCCCCAGCATTTT.

The chain uses TRBV6-2 or TRBV6-3 and TRBJ2-7; 9 nucleotides agree with TRBD1. Germline V CDR1 and CDR2: MNHEY, SVGEGT. V gave up 4 bases and J gave up 2 bases; unmatched junction bases: 9. The CDR3 is 16 amino acids. The chain's CDR3 is CASSSPTRDRAYEQYF. In DNA, the CDR3 is TGTGCCAGCAGTTCCCCCACGCGGGACAGGGCCTACGAGCAGTACTTC.

V is TRBV28 and J is TRBJ1-6; tentatively, D is TRBD1 (5 bases). Trimming stripped 6 bases from V and 0 bases from J, with 18 bases between. The CDR3 spans 18 residues. Germline loops: CDR1 MDHEN, CDR2 SYDVKM. CDR3 sequence (DNA): TGTGCCAGCAGGGGGGGAGGGAGGACGAGCTCCTATAATTCACCCCTCCACTTT. Residues: CASRGGGRTSSYNSPLHF.

The chain employs TRBV3-1 (or the pseudogene TRBV3-2) and TRBJ1-3, with D possibly matching TRBD1 (6 bases). CDR1 and CDR2 (germline): LGHDT, YNNKEL (reference sequence). V shed 5 bases and J shed 3 bases, with 14 bases lying between them. This CDR3 comprises 15 residues. The CDR3 loop is CASSDQGLGGNTIYF. In DNA, the CDR3 is TGTGCCAGCAGCGATCAGGGGTTAGGTGGAAACACCATATATTTT.

This clone was seen just once. This chain uses TRBV28 with TRBJ1-5, with 8 bases aligning to TRBD1. The CDR3 has 12 residues. The V gene's germline CDR1 is MDHEN and CDR2 SYDVKM. The V segment lost 11 bases and the J segment 5 bases; nucleotides outside the gene matches: 5. This CDR3 reads CAGQGVDQPQHF. The CDR3 nucleotides are TGTGCCGGACAGGGCGTTGATCAGCCCCAGCATTTT.

The gene calls are TRBV7-2 and TRBJ1-1; D is unresolved. Trimming pared 5 bases from V and 6 bases from J, leaving 16 bases between. The CDR3 loop spans 14 amino acids. CDR1 and CDR2 (germline): SGHTA, FQGNSA. For the CDR3, the DNA is TGTGCCAGCAGCCAACAGAGCATAATAGCTGAAGCTTTCTTT. Translated, it gives CASSQQSIIAEAFF.

The chain combines TRBV5-4 with TRBJ2-5; 7 nucleotides align to TRBD1. Losses at the gene ends were 4 bases for V and 4 bases for J; bases not matched to a gene: 10. CDR1 is SGHNT and CDR2 is YYREEE in the germline V gene (reference sequence). This CDR3 is 15 amino acids long. The CDR3 DNA reads as TGTGCCAGCAGCCACCGTCGAGGGGGCGGAGAGACCCAGTACTTC. This sequence encodes CASSHRRGGGETQYF.

A single count supports this clone. This chain links TRBV7-9 with TRBJ1-5, with D possibly being TRBD1 (5 bases). Trimming pared 5 bases from V and 1 base from J, leaving 15 bases between. The length of the CDR3 is 16 residues. Per germline, CDR1 SEHNR and CDR2 FQNEAQ (reference sequence). The CDR3 coding sequence is TGTGCCAGCAGCCAATCGGGACTGGGAAGCAATCAGCCCCAGCATTTT. Its translation: CASSQSGLGSNQPQHF.

V and J are TRBV13 and TRBJ2-7, with a possible D match to TRBD1 (5 bases). Trimming removed 5 bases at V and 5 bases at J, with 13 bases between. CDR3 length: 13 residues. Germline CDR1 and CDR2: PRHDT and FYEKMQ (reference sequence). CDR3 sequence (DNA): TGTGCCAGCAGCCCGACAGCCCGGGACGAGCAGTACTTC. Translating gives CASSPTARDEQYF.

V and J are TRBV6-1 and TRBJ2-1; D uncertain. The length of the CDR3 is 15 residues. Looked up from germline, CDR1 is MNHNS and CDR2 is SASEGT. V lost 2 bases and J lost 9, with 17 bases in between. The CDR3 DNA sequence: TGTGCCAGCAGTGAACGACACCTATCCTACGGTGAGCAGTTCTTC. It is translated as CASSERHLSYGEQFF.

Here the CDR3 DNA reads TGTGCCAGCAGCTTTCTAGCGGGGGGGTCGGATACGCAGTATTTT. This sequence encodes CASSFLAGGSDTQYF. The J gene is TRBJ2-3, the V gene TRBV5-6, with 12 bases identical to TRBD2. The J segment lost 6 bases and the V segment lost 2 bases, leaving 4 bases of the junction unmatched. Per germline, CDR1 SGHDT and CDR2 YYEEEE. This CDR3 comprises 15 residues. The entire variable domain, with the rest obtained from reference TRBV5-6 and TRBJ2-3, is as follows: DAGVTQSPTHLIKTRGQQVTLRCSPKSGHDTVSWYQQALGQGPQFIFQYYEEEERQRGNFPDRFSGHQFPNYSSELNVNALLLGDSALYLCASSFLAGGSDTQYFGPGTRLTVL.

The chain recombines TRBV12-3 or TRBV12-4 with TRBJ1-2; D might be TRBD1 (6 bases). The germline V and J ends were trimmed by 6 bases and 5 bases, with 10 bases remaining between them. This CDR3 region has 12 residues. Here the CDR3 DNA reads TGTGCCAGCAGCCCAGGGGAATATGGCTACACCTTC. This translates into CASSPGEYGYTF.

The V call is TRBV5-4, the J call TRBJ2-5, with 8 bases fitting TRBD1. This CDR3 has 15 residues. V gave up 1 base and J gave up 2 bases; unmatched junction bases: 4. From germline, CDR1 is SGHNT and CDR2 YYREEE (reference sequence). The CDR3 protein is CASSLLTGGQETQYF. The CDR3 DNA sequence: TGTGCCAGCAGCTTGCTAACAGGGGGTCAAGAGACCCAGTACTTC. Full variable domain (outside the CDR3, taken from reference TRBV5-4 and TRBJ2-5): ETGVTQSPTHLIKTRGQQVTLRCSSQSGHNTVSWYQQALGQGPQFIFQYYREEENGRGNFPPRFSGLQFPNYSSELNVNALELDDSALYLCASSLLTGGQETQYFGPGTRLLVL.

This chain uses TRBV28 with TRBJ2-1, with D possibly being TRBD1 (5 bases). This CDR3 contains 15 residues. Germline CDR1 MDHEN, CDR2 SYDVKM. Trimming pared 5 bases from V and 2 bases from J, leaving 13 bases between. CDR3 region: CASSVGAHTYNEQFF. The CDR3 coding sequence is TGTGCCAGCAGTGTTGGGGCACACACCTACAATGAGCAGTTCTTC.

This clone appeared once. CDR3 coding DNA: TGTGCCAGCACCGAATCAGGGGGCAAATTTGAAAAACTGTTTTTT. This gives the protein CASTESGGKFEKLFF. The chain employs TRBV6-5 and TRBJ1-4; 8 bases agree with TRBD1. The CDR3 contains 15 residues. V shed 7 bases and J 7 bases; nucleotides not matched to a gene: 11. The germline gives CDR1 MNHEY, CDR2 SVGAGI.

The J gene is TRBJ2-1, the V gene TRBV6-5; D perhaps matches TRBD2 (6 bases). V lost 6 bases to trimming and J lost 3 bases, with 9 bases between them. The CDR3 covers 13 residues. CDR1 is MNHEY, CDR2 SVGAGI, per germline. CDR3 in amino acids: CASREGLYNEQFF. The CDR3 nucleotides read TGTGCCAGCAGAGAGGGACTCTACAATGAGCAGTTCTTC.

The chain uses TRBV5-5 and TRBJ2-7; D unresolved. The CDR3 loop spans 13 amino acids. The germline V and J ends were trimmed by 1 base and 3 bases, with 8 bases remaining between them. Germline V gene lookup returns CDR1 SGHKS and CDR2 YYEKEE (reference sequence). The CDR3 nucleotides read TGTGCCAGCAGCTTGTCCACTCTCTACGAGCAGTACTTC. It encodes CASSLSTLYEQYF.

This clone has a single count. The chain joins TRBV28 to TRBJ1-1; D may be TRBD1 (6 bases). This CDR3 is 12 amino acids long. Deletions cut 6 bases from V and 9 bases from J, with 14 bases between. The germline V gene encodes CDR1 MDHEN and CDR2 SYDVKM. CDR3 residues: CASSLRTEQAFF. The CDR3 bases are TGTGCCAGCAGCCTCCGGACAGAGCAAGCTTTCTTT.

The rearrangement uses TRBV11-2 and TRBJ2-7; TRBD2 matches 14 bases. CDR3 size: 18 residues. Germline values: CDR1 SGHAT, CDR2 FQNNGV. J was trimmed by 4 bases and V by 6 bases; bases with no gene match: 14. In nucleotides, the CDR3 is TGTGCCAGCAGTAAGGGACTAGCGGGAGCCGCAGCATCGTACGAGCAGTACTTC. Amino acids: CASSKGLAGAAASYEQYF. Complete variable domain (other parts from reference TRBV11-2 and TRBJ2-7): EAGVAQSPRYKIIEKRQSVAFWCNPISGHATLYWYQQILGQGPKLLIQFQNNGVVDDSQLPKDRFSAERLKGVDSTLKIQPAKLEDSAVYLCASSKGLAGAAASYEQYFGPGTRLTVT.

In this sample, this clone turned up once. This chain's CDR3 is CASTVVRRRRETNTGELFF. CDR3 DNA: TGTGCCAGTACCGTGGTGCGGCGAAGGCGGGAGACGAACACCGGGGAGCTGTTTTTT. The chain uses TRBV19 and TRBJ2-2; 7 bases are shared with TRBD2. CDR3 length: 19 amino acids. Germline V lookup: CDR1 LNHDA, CDR2 SQIVND (reference sequence). The ends lost 7 bases at V and 0 bases at J; junction bases unmatched: 17.

The genes are TRBV7-6 and TRBJ2-3; TRBD2 matches 9 bases. The V gene end was trimmed by 1 base and the J gene end by 3 bases; junction bases not matched to a gene: 11. Germline V gene data show CDR1 as SGHVS and CDR2 as FNYEAQ. This CDR3 spans 18 amino acids. For the CDR3, the DNA is TGTGCCAGCAGCTTAGAACCCTTTAGGAGCGGGGGGACAGATACGCAGTATTTT. It specifies CASSLEPFRSGGTDTQYF. The entire variable domain, with the rest obtained from reference TRBV7-6 and TRBJ2-3, is as follows: GAGVSQSPRYKVTKRGQDVALRCDPISGHVSLYWYRQALGQGPEFLTYFNYEAQQDKSGLPNDRFSAERPEGSISTLTIQRTEQRDSAMYRCASSLEPFRSGGTDTQYFGPGTRLTVL.

This chain links TRBV29-1 with TRBJ2-1, with unresolved D. CDR3 length: 16 amino acids. V lost 0 bases, J lost 0 bases, and 12 bases lay in between. Looked up from germline, CDR1 is SQVTM and CDR2 is ANQGSEA. The CDR3 DNA is TGCAGCGTTGAAGAAGAGGTGGGTACCTCCTACAATGAGCAGTTCTTC. Protein sequence: CSVEEEVGTSYNEQFF.

This rearrangement joins TRBV5-8 to TRBJ2-3; TRBD2 matches 13 bases. This CDR3 comprises 16 residues. V lost 2 bases to trimming and J lost 4 bases; unmatched junction nucleotides: 4. The germline CDR1 and CDR2 sequences are SGHTS and YDEGEE. Here the CDR3 reads CASSFGLAGAPDTQYF. CDR3 sequence (DNA): TGTGCCAGCAGCTTCGGACTAGCGGGAGCCCCAGATACGCAGTATTTT. Combining the CDR3 with reference TRBV5-8 and TRBJ2-3 gives the whole variable domain EAGVTQSPTHLIKTRGQQATLRCSPISGHTSVYWYQQALGLGLQFLLWYDEGEERNRGNFPPRFSGRQFPNYSSELNVNALELEDSALYLCASSFGLAGAPDTQYFGPGTRLTVL.

This chain joins TRBV4-1 and TRBJ1-5; TRBD1 matches 8 bases. The CDR3 is made up of 13 amino acids. Trimming at V came to 3 bases and at J to 11 bases, leaving 6 bases not matched to a gene. Germline V gene sequence: CDR1 MGHRA, CDR2 YSYEKL. The CDR3 DNA reads TGCGCCAGCAGCCAGACAGGGACAGGAGCCCAGCATTTT. This gives the protein CASSQTGTGAQHF.